These T cell receptor beta chains were read from a single sample in a study of blood T cell repertoires in COVID-19. The method was immunoSEQ multiplex PCR; TCRdb's version includes in-frame clones alone and lacks a portion of them. The sample consists of some 150,000 clones, approximately 88% of them appearing once. The source material was peripheral blood. All receptors derive from a woman aged 55-75 years who had recovered from COVID-19. CDR3s include the opening cysteine and the closing phenylalanine or tryptophan.

j_gene: TRBJ2-7; v_gene: TRBV5-1; len: 15; CDR3aa: CASTSTSGGSYEQYF
j_gene: TRBJ1-1; v_gene: TRBV7-8; len: 16; CDR3aa: CATQGATGGKNTEAFF
j_gene: TRBJ2-7; v_gene: TRBV2; len: 15; CDR3aa: CASSEGSRLRFVQYF
j_gene: TRBJ1-1; v_gene: TRBV5-1; len: 14; CDR3aa: CASSLDPVVTEAFF
j_gene: TRBJ2-1; v_gene: TRBV19; len: 16; CDR3aa: CASSALAGGLSDEQFF
j_gene: TRBJ1-4; v_gene: TRBV30; len: 14; CDR3aa: CAWSDRRLNEKLFF
j_gene: TRBJ2-3; v_gene: TRBV11-2; len: 16; CDR3aa: CASSLHQAGGTDTQYF
j_gene: TRBJ1-6; v_gene: TRBV28; len: 15; CDR3aa: CASSGVGQGNSPLHF
j_gene: TRBJ1-1; v_gene: TRBV5-1; len: 15; CDR3aa: CASSFVQGMNTEAFF
j_gene: TRBJ2-7; v_gene: TRBV28; len: 12; CDR3aa: CASSSFSYEQYF
j_gene: TRBJ1-5; v_gene: TRBV27; len: 13; CDR3aa: CASSRGGDQPQHF
j_gene: TRBJ1-5; v_gene: TRBV20-1; len: 13; CDR3aa: CSASVRADQPQHF
j_gene: TRBJ1-5; v_gene: TRBV27; len: 14; CDR3aa: CASSLSRGSQPQHF
j_gene: TRBJ1-5; v_gene: TRBV4-3; len: 17; CDR3aa: CASSQEQVALLNQPQHF
j_gene: TRBJ2-2; v_gene: TRBV18; len: 15; CDR3aa: CASSPLAGEIGELFF
j_gene: TRBJ2-3; v_gene: TRBV11-2; len: 15; CDR3aa: CASSPRRGVTDTQYF
j_gene: TRBJ2-7; v_gene: TRBV18; len: 16; CDR3aa: CASSPPQGATTHEQYF
j_gene: TRBJ2-1; v_gene: TRBV19; len: 15; CDR3aa: CASSMQGGSYNEQFF
j_gene: TRBJ1-4; v_gene: TRBV25-1; len: 17; CDR3aa: CASTPSAGGSSAEKLFF
j_gene: TRBJ2-1; v_gene: TRBV7-2; len: 18; CDR3aa: CASSLPQNHSGYYNEQFF
j_gene: TRBJ1-1; v_gene: TRBV5-1; len: 17; CDR3aa: CASSFGQGAGGNTEAFF
j_gene: TRBJ2-7; v_gene: TRBV29-1; len: 12; CDR3aa: CSVGTASYEQYF
j_gene: TRBJ2-5; v_gene: TRBV6-5; len: 15; CDR3aa: CASGLAGGPGETQYF
j_gene: TRBJ2-5; v_gene: TRBV5-1; len: 15; CDR3aa: CASSLGQALQETQYF
j_gene: TRBJ2-5; v_gene: TRBV7-7; len: 13; CDR3aa: CAASGGPFTTQYF
j_gene: TRBJ1-1; v_gene: TRBV9; len: 14; CDR3aa: CASSVRGPNTEAFF
j_gene: TRBJ2-3; v_gene: TRBV24-1; len: 19; CDR3aa: CATSDFSDLGGSGTDTQYF
j_gene: TRBJ2-1; v_gene: TRBV5-1; len: 16; CDR3aa: CASSLLGQTGSYEQFF
j_gene: TRBJ2-5; v_gene: TRBV4-3; len: 15; CDR3aa: CASSQEDRSRETQYF
j_gene: TRBJ2-7; v_gene: TRBV14; len: 14; CDR3aa: CASSQIHRTYEQYF
j_gene: TRBJ2-5; v_gene: TRBV27; len: 14; CDR3aa: CATSLGGTQETQYF
j_gene: TRBJ2-3; v_gene: TRBV3-1/TRBV3-2; len: 15; CDR3aa: CASSRGGLVTDTQYF
j_gene: TRBJ2-7; v_gene: TRBV4-1; len: 16; CDR3aa: CASSQVAGLAEYEQYF
j_gene: TRBJ1-2; v_gene: TRBV27; len: 13; CDR3aa: CASSFRGAGGYTF
j_gene: TRBJ2-3; v_gene: TRBV28; len: 15; CDR3aa: CASSFGTGFADTQYF
j_gene: TRBJ2-2; v_gene: TRBV28; len: 15; CDR3aa: CASSPGTGYTGELFF
j_gene: TRBJ1-1; v_gene: TRBV5-1; len: 13; CDR3aa: CASSFGENTEAFF
j_gene: TRBJ2-3; v_gene: TRBV6-5; len: 15; CDR3aa: CASSLRTSFPDTQYF
j_gene: TRBJ1-3; v_gene: TRBV6-5; len: 15; CDR3aa: CASSFDLAGGNTIYF
j_gene: TRBJ2-7; v_gene: TRBV2; len: 17; CDR3aa: CASRWGSGGDSSYEQYF
j_gene: TRBJ2-5; v_gene: TRBV7-3; len: 18; CDR3aa: CASSLSGGARPGTETQYF
j_gene: TRBJ2-5; v_gene: TRBV5-6; len: 15; CDR3aa: CASSLPAGRSETQYF
j_gene: TRBJ2-1; v_gene: TRBV5-1; len: 15; CDR3aa: CASSLDHSVDNEQFF
j_gene: TRBJ1-5; v_gene: TRBV28; len: 15; CDR3aa: CASSFPRGDNQPQHF
j_gene: TRBJ2-5; v_gene: TRBV19; len: 14; CDR3aa: CASTDRGARETQYF
j_gene: TRBJ2-2; v_gene: TRBV3-1/TRBV3-2; len: 16; CDR3aa: CASSQEWRVWGGELFF
j_gene: TRBJ2-2; v_gene: TRBV28; len: 13; CDR3aa: CASSSTASGELFF
j_gene: TRBJ2-3; v_gene: TRBV30; len: 11; CDR3aa: CAWRLADTQYF
j_gene: TRBJ1-6; v_gene: TRBV3-1/TRBV3-2; len: 13; CDR3aa: CASSPEGGSPLHF
j_gene: TRBJ1-3; v_gene: TRBV11-2; len: 14; CDR3aa: CASSLPGSGNTIYF
j_gene: TRBJ2-3; v_gene: TRBV6-5; len: 12; CDR3aa: CASSSSTDTQYF
j_gene: TRBJ1-6; v_gene: TRBV29-1; len: 13; CDR3aa: CSVADRGDSPLHF
j_gene: TRBJ1-6; v_gene: TRBV9; len: 16; CDR3aa: CASSVGGSANNSPLHF